This record covers a single TCR beta chain. CDR1 is MNHEY and CDR2 is SMNVEV in the germline V gene (reference sequence). The CDR3 loop spans 13 amino acids. V lost 1 base and J lost 5, with 6 bases in between. The entry originates in a study of blood T cell repertoires in COVID-19. The repertoire was sequenced with immunoSEQ multiplex PCR; TCRdb's copy has only in-frame clones and lacks some. The sample lists around 220,000 clones, approximately 87% occurring once. This chain uses TRBV27 with TRBJ2-1, with a weak D call TRBD1 (6 bases). This sequence originates from a woman aged 45-65 years with acute or convalescent COVID-19. The sequencing sample was made of peripheral blood. The DNA of the CDR3 is TGTGCCAGCAGTTTATGGACAGACAATGAGCAGTTCTTC. The encoded protein is CASSLWTDNEQFF.